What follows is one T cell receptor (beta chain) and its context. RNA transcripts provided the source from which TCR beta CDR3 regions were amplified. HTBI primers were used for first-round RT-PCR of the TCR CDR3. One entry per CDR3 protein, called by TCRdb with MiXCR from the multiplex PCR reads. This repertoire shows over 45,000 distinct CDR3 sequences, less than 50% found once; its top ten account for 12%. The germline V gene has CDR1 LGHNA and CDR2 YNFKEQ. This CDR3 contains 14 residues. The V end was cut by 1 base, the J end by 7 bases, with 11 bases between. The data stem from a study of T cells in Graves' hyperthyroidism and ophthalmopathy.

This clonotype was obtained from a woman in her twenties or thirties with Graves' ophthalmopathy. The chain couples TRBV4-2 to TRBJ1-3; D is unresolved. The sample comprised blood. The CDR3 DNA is TGTGCCAGCAGCCAAGCGACTAGCGGGAACACCATATATTTT. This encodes CASSQATSGNTIYF.